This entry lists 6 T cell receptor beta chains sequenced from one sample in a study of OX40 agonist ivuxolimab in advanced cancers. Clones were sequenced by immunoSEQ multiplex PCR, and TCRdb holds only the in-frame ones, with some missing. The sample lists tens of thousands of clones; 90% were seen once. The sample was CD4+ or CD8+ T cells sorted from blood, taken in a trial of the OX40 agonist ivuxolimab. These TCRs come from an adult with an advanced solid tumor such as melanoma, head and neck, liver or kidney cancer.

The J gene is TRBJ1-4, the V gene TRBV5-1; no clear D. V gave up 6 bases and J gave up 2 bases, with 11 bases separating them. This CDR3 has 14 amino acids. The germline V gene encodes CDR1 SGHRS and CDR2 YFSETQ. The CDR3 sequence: CASMLGTTNEKLFF. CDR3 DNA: TGCGCCAGCATGCTAGGTACGACTAATGAAAAACTGTTTTTT. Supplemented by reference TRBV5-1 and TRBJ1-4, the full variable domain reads KAGVTQTPRYLIKTRGQQVTLSCSPISGHRSVSWYQQTPGQGLQFLFEYFSETQRNKGNFPGRFSGRQFSNSRSEMNVSTLELGDSALYLCASMLGTTNEKLFFGSGTQLSVL.

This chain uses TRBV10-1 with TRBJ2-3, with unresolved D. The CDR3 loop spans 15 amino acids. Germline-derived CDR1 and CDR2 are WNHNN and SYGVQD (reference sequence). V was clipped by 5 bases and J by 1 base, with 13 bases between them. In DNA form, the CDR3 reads TGCGCCAGCAGTCGTTCCTGGCGCCGCACAGATACGCAGTATTTT. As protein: CASSRSWRRTDTQYF.

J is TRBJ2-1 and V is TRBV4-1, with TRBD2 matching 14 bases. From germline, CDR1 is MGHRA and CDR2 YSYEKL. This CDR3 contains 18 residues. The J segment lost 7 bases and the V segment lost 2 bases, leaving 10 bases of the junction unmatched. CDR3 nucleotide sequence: TGCGCCAGCAGCCAAACACGGGGGACTAGCGGGAGTGGAAATGAGCAGTTCTTC. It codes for CASSQTRGTSGSGNEQFF.

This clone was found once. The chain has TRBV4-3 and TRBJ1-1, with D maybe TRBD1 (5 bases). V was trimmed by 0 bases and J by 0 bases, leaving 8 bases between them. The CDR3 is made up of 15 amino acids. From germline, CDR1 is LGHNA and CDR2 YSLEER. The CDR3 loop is CASSQEWGLNTEAFF. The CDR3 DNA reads TGCGCCAGCAGCCAAGAGTGGGGGTTGAACACTGAAGCTTTCTTT.

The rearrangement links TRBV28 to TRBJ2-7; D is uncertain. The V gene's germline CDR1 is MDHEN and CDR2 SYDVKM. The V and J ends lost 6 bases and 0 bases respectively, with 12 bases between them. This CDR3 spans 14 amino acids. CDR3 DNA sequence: TGTGCCAGCAGCCTAAAGGCAGGCTCCTACGAGCAGTACTTC. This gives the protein CASSLKAGSYEQYF.

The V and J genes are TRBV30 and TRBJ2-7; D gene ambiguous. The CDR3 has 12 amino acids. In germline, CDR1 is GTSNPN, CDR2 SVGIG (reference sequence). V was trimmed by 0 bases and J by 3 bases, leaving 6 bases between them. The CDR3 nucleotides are TGTGCCTGGAGTGTACCCCGCTACGAGCAGTACTTC. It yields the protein CAWSVPRYEQYF. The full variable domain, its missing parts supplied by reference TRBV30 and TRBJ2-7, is SQTIHQWPATLVQPVGSPLSLECTVEGTSNPNLYWYRQAAGRGLQLLFYSVGIGQISSEVPQNLSASRPQDRQFILSSKKLLLSDSGFYLCAWSVPRYEQYFGPGTRLTVT.